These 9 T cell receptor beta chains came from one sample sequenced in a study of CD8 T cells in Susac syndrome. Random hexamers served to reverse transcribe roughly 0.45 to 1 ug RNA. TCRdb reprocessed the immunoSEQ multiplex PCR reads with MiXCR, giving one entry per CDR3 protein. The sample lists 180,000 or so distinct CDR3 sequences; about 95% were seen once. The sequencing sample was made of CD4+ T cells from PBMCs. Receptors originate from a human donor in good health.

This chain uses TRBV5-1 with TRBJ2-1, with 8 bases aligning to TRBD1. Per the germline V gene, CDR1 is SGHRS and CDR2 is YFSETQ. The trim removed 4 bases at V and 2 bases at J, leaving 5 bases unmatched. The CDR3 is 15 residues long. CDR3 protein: CASSPGTGAYNEQFF. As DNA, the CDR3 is TGCGCCAGCAGCCCAGGGACAGGAGCCTACAATGAGCAGTTCTTC.

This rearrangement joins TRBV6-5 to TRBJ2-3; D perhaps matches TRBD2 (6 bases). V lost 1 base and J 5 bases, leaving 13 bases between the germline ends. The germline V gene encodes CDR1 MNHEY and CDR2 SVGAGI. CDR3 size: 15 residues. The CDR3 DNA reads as TGTGCCAGCAGTTACTTGGGGTCTAGCGTAGATACGCAGTATTTT. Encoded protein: CASSYLGSSVDTQYF.

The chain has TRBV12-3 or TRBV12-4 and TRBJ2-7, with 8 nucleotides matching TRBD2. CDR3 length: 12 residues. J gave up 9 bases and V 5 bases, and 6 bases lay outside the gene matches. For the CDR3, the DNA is TGTGCCAGCAGTCCCCTAGCGGGCGCGCAGTACTTC. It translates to CASSPLAGAQYF.

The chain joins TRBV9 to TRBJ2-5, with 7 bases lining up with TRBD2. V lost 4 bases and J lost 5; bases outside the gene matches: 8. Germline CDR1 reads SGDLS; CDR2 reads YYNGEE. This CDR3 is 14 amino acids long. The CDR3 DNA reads TGTGCCAGCAGCCAGAGACTAGCAGCGGAGACCCAGTACTTC. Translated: CASSQRLAAETQYF.

This chain's CDR3 is CASSQGRTAGELFF. Here the CDR3 DNA reads TGTGCCAGCAGCCAAGGGAGGACCGCCGGGGAGCTGTTTTTT. The V gene is TRBV14, the J gene TRBJ2-2; TRBD2 is a possible D gene (5 bases). V shed 1 base and J shed 6 bases, with 9 bases lying between them. CDR3 length equals 14 residues. From germline, CDR1 is SGHDN and CDR2 FVKESK.

The CDR3 region has the DNA TGTGCCAGCAGTTTAGAGCGGAGGGACTACGAGCAGTACTTC. Encoded protein: CASSLERRDYEQYF. V gene TRBV12-3 or TRBV12-4 combines with J gene TRBJ2-7; perhaps TRBD2 as D (6 bases). The CDR3 spans 14 residues. V was trimmed by 1 base and J by 3 bases, leaving 10 bases between them.

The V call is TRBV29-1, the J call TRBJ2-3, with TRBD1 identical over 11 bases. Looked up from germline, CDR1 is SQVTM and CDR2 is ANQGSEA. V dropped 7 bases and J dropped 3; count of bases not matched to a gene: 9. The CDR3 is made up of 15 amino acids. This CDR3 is CSAGQGDLGTDTQYF. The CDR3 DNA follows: TGCAGCGCGGGACAGGGGGACCTAGGGACAGATACGCAGTATTTT.

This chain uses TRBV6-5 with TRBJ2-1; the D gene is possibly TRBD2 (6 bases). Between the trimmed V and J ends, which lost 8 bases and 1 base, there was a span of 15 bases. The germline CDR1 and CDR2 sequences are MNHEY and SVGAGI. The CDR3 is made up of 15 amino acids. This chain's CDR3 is CASGLSGPSYNEQFF. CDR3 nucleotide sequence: TGTGCCAGCGGGCTTAGCGGTCCTTCCTACAATGAGCAGTTCTTC.

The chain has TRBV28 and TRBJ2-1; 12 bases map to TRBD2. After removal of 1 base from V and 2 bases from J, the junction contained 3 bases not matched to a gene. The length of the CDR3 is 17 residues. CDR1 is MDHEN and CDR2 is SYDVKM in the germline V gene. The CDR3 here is CASSLLGLAGTYNEQFF. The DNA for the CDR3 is TGTGCCAGCAGTTTATTAGGACTAGCGGGAACCTACAATGAGCAGTTCTTC.